This TCR beta chain was sequenced during a study of Graves' ophthalmopathy and Graves' hyperthyroidism. Overall study context: Prior to any treatment, peripheral blood was collected at the time of initial diagnosis.

Ten or more counts support this clonotype. Its specificity is unknown. Overall study results and limits: The model's prediction of ophthalmopathy progression had 65% to 71% sensitivity and roughly 72% specificity.

The authors amplified TCR beta CDR3 regions, and they did so from RNA transcripts for repertoire sequencing. HTBI primers were employed in first-round RT-PCR, then a second-round multiplex PCR followed. From the multiplex PCR reads, TCRdb called clonotypes with MiXCR, one entry per CDR3 protein. This sample has roughly 480,000 distinct CDR3 sequences; approximately 14% occur once, and the top ten carry more than 8.5%. Patients were diagnosed from clinical symptoms, serum thyroxine, TRAb, thyroid ultrasound and orbital computed tomography. Germline V CDR1 and CDR2: DFQATT, SNEGSKA (reference sequence). V was shortened by 4 bases and J by 8 bases, with 15 bases between the two germline ends. CDR3 length: 12 residues.

This receptor was obtained from a woman between 25 and 40 years old with Graves' ophthalmopathy. This chain links TRBV20-1 with TRBJ2-7; D is unresolved. The material sequenced was blood. Here the CDR3 DNA reads TGCAGTGCTACGGAAGGCGATAGAAAGCAGTACTTC. Encoded protein: CSATEGDRKQYF.